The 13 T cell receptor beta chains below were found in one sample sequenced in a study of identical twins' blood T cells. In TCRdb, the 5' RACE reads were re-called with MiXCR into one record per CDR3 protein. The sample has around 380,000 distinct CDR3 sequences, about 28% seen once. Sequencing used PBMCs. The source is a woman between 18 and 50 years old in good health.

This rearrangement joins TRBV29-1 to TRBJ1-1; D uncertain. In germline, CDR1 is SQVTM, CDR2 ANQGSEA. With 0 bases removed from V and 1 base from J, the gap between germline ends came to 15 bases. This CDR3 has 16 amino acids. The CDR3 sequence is CSVEDRSLSQNTEAFF. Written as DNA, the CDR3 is TGCAGCGTTGAAGATCGGTCCCTAAGCCAGAACACTGAAGCTTTCTTT.

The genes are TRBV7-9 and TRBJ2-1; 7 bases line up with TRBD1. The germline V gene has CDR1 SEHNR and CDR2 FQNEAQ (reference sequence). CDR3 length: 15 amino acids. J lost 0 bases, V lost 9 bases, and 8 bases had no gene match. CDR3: CASKTGPSSYNEQFF. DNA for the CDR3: TGTGCCAGTAAGACAGGGCCGAGCTCCTACAATGAGCAGTTCTTC.

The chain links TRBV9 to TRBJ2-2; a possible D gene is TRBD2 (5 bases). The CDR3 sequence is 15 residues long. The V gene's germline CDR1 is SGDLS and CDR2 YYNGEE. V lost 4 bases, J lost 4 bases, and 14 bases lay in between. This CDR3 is CASSSGSGITGELFF. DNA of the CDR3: TGTGCCAGCAGCTCGGGGAGCGGAATCACCGGGGAGCTGTTTTTT.

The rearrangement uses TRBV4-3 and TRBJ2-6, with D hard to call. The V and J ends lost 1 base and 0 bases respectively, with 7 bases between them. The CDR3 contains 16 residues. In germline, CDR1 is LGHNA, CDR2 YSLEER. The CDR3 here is CASSQAVHSGANVLTF. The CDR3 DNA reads TGCGCCAGCAGCCAAGCGGTCCACTCTGGGGCCAACGTCCTGACTTTC.

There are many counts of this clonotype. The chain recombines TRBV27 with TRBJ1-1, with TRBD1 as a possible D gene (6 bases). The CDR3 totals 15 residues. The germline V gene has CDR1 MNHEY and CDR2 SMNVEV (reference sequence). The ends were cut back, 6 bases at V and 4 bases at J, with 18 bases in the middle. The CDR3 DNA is TGTGCCAGCAGGACTACAGGGAGGGGGGTCACTGAAGCTTTCTTT. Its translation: CASRTTGRGVTEAFF.

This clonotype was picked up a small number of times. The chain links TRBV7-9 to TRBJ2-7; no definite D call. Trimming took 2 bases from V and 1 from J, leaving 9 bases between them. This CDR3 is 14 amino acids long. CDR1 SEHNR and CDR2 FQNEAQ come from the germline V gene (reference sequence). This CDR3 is CASSLLQQSYEQYF. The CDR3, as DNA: TGTGCCAGCAGCTTACTACAGCAATCCTACGAGCAGTACTTC.

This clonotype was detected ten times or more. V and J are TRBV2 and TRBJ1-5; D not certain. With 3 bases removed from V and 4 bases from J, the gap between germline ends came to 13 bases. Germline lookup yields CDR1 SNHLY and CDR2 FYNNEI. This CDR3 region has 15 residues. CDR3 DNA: TGTGCCAGCAGTGAGCAGGCCAATCTTAATCAGCCCCAGCATTTT. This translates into CASSEQANLNQPQHF.

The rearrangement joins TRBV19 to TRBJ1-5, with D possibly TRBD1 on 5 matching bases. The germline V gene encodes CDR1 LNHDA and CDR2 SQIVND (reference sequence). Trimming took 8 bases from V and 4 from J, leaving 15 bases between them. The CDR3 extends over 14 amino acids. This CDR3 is CASGTGRLNQPQHF. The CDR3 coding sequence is TGTGCCAGTGGCACAGGAAGGCTAAATCAGCCCCAGCATTTT.

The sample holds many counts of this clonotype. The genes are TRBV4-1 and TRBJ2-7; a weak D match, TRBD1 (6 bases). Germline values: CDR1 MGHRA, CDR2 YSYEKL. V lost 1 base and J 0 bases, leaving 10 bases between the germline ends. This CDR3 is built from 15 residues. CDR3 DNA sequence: TGCGCCAGCAGCCAAGTCGACAGGTCCTCCTACGAGCAGTACTTC. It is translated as CASSQVDRSSYEQYF.

The CDR3, as DNA: TGTGCCATCAGTGACGATGCTTACGAGCAGTACTTC. As protein: CAISDDAYEQYF. The chain joins TRBV10-3 to TRBJ2-7, with no clear D. V was shortened by 3 bases and J by 4 bases, with 7 bases between the two germline ends. The germline V gene encodes CDR1 ENHRY and CDR2 SYGVKD. The CDR3 is 12 amino acids.

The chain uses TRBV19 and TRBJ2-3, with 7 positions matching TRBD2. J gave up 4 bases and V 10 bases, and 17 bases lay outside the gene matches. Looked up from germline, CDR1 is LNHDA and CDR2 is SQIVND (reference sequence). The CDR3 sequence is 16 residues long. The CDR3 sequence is CATQPWEAGVSDTQYF. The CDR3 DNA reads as TGTGCCACCCAACCTTGGGAGGCGGGAGTATCAGATACGCAGTATTTT.

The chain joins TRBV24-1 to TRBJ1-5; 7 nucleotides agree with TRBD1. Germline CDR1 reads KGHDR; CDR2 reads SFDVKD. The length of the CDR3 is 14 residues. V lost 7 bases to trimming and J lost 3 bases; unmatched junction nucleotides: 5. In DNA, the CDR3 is TGTGCCACCAGCAGGGGGGACTCCAATCAGCCCCAGCATTTT. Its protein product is CATSRGDSNQPQHF.

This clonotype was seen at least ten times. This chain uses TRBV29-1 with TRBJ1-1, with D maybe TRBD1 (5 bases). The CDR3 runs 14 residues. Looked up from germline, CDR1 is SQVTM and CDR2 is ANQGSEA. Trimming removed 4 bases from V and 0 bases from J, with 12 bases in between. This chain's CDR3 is CSVVDWGMNTEAFF. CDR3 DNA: TGCAGCGTTGTAGATTGGGGGATGAACACTGAAGCTTTCTTT.